What follows is one T cell receptor beta chain and its context. Its antigen remains unidentified. No base quality information exists; no much larger clone differs at one position. The entry originates in a study of cytomegalovirus exposure and HLA in healthy donors (dated by TCRdb to 2016 to 2017). At the level of the whole study: In an earlier analysis of 550 to 750 of the donors, 276 Gb of sequence data and 90 million to 120 million unique TCR beta sequences from some 170 million T cells were reported. An earlier analysis of several hundred of the donors applied high-throughput TCR beta sequencing to assess whether each TCR beta V gene segment acted as functional or pseudogenic. Both class I and class II loci were covered by HLA typing, at four-digit resolution. Because of strong linkage in the cohort, roughly 5 DR-DQ haplotypes were treated as single units for association and clustering. Alongside the repertoire data, information on donor age, sex, ethnicity and CMV serostatus was compiled. To study patterns of TCR occurrence, a later analysis re-analyzed previously published TCR beta repertoires from 700 or so donors and added high-resolution HLA genotyping. Approximately 310 gigabases of sequencing data and roughly 90 million unique TCR sequences were included in an early release covering around 600 HLA-typed donors. Every repertoire in the discovery cohort had been generated on one and the same sequencing platform. The aim of the study was to test whether cataloging public T cell receptors could identify signatures of past pathogen exposure. In addition to the first cohort of around 670 subjects, a separate validation cohort of 120 different subjects was used. The study profiled the T cell repertoires of more than 500 subjects by immunosequencing and related them to cytomegalovirus serostatus. A later genetic analysis used genome-wide SNP genotypes for 398 of the 666 donors, treating that subset as a discovery cohort. Among about 360 genotyped donors of the cohort, an average of about 240,000 unique TCR beta nucleotide sequences were sequenced per donor, around 20% of them non-productive. To predict cytomegalovirus infection status, the study brought together high-throughput TCR immunosequencing, statistical association of individual TCRs with disease status, and machine learning. Rather than using new phenotypic data, the later analysis identified candidate immune exposures from TCR beta sequences and from how often those sequences occurred across donors. The number of donors typed differed by locus, with 629-630 for A, B, C, DRB1 and DQB1, about 500 for DQA1, approximately 580 for DPA1, and around 430 for DPB1. The genetic ancestry cluster associated with self-reported Caucasian donors included over 80% of the approximately 400 genotyped donors.

In total, fewer than 750 healthy bone marrow donors made up the cohort. Cohort members were all nominally healthy when sampled, although unrecorded immune exposures were likely present. The donor was CMV seronegative and was included in the group of 352 seronegative cohort members. A peripheral blood sample was provided by each donor, and peripheral blood mononuclear cells were used for TCR beta sequencing. The Qiagen DNeasy Blood Extraction Kit was used to extract genomic DNA from the blood cell samples. Receptors were amplified or captured by the immunoSEQ multiplex PCR assay. For the multiplex PCR, a mixture combining 60 forward primers for TCR Vbeta segments and 13 reverse primers for TCR Jbeta segments was used. A multiplex PCR assay on genomic DNA amplified the CDR3 region of rearranged TCR beta genes. The amplified TCR beta libraries were sequenced on the Illumina HiSeq System as 87-base-pair reads. On the study's bioinformatics: A later analysis tallied some 79 million unique TCR beta chains across the 640 or so repertoires, and roughly 11 million of those chains were shared by two or more donors. Raw reads were error-corrected and collapsed into unique sequences by a nearest-neighbor algorithm in which closely related sequences were merged to remove PCR and sequencing errors. V, D and J gene segments were assigned by aligning CDR3 sequences to IMGT reference sequences. For a sequence to be retained, a match of at least six nucleotides to both a V gene segment and a J gene segment was required. Rearrangements were called productive when the CDR3 lacked stop codons and stayed in frame with V and J; all others were non-productive. Following IMGT convention, CDR3 was defined as the stretch from the second conserved V-encoded cysteine up to the conserved J-encoded phenylalanine. The earlier analysis of about 620 of the donors excluded sequences that lacked an unambiguous match to a single V gene segment. An earlier analysis of a few hundred of the donors called V segments functional above 56.7% productive rearrangements and segregating when the between-donor standard deviation exceeded 5%. To diagnose cytomegalovirus status from the catalog of TCR beta chain sequences, a statistical classification framework was built. In a later analysis, V and J genes were assigned by comparing TCR nucleotide sequences against IMGT/GENE-DB human TR gene sequences. Using the TCRdist pipeline, a later analysis assigned CDR3 sequences along with most-parsimonious VDJ recombination scenarios. A later analysis defined each TCR beta chain by its CDR3 amino acid sequence plus V-gene family, and excluded reads lacking a unique V-gene family. As a way to deal with suspected cross-contamination and a sequencing artifact, a later analysis dropped 450 to 700 nucleotide sequences that were highly shared and had low generation probability. In a later analysis, a clonal expansion index for each public chain was calculated from normalized within-repertoire ranks of inferred template counts. A later analysis computed generation probabilities with a VDJ recombination model fitted to out-of-frame rearrangements, and checked the results against IGoR. Hypergeometric tests were used in a later analysis to score TCR-TCR, TCR-HLA and TCR-CMV co-occurrence, with a repertoire-size bias correction applied to the TCR pairs. False discovery rates were estimated in a later analysis by permuting HLA or CMV assignments 20 times. In a later analysis, co-occurring TCRs were grouped using DBSCAN, and TCRdist sequence similarity was added for clustering within HLA-allele-positive subsets. Repertoires with fewer than 30,000 or more than 120,000 public chains were left out of co-occurrence clustering, as were about five repertoires with anomalous nucleotide sharing. TCRdb mirrors the immuneACCESS table, restricted to in-frame sequences. Some clones are absent from its copies; in checked studies, under half trace to an unresolved V gene, and the reason for the others is unknown. The DNA gave D and trimming, while V, J and clone size come from that table. The sample has around 110,000 clones on record, 77% of them singletons. The ten largest clonotypes hold approximately 4.2% of the sample.

General study outcomes and caveats: According to a later analysis, TCR association rates differed among HLA loci, with DRB1 alleles showing the most associated TCRs and HLA-C alleles showing the fewest. This cohort had only TCR beta chains sequenced, and the lack of alpha or paired-chain data limited which features could be detected. Compared with the approximately 600-donor mean, donors in an Asian-associated ancestry cluster had fewer N-insertions in productive TCRs, according to a later genetic analysis. CMV serostatus was the only immune exposure information available for the cohort. The authors suggested that the approach could potentially be extended to other disease states and immunological phenotypes. A total of fewer than 200 TCR beta chains were listed by the study as associated with cytomegalovirus. Most TCR sequences were observed very rarely across donors, whereas some public TCRs were present in many individuals. When HLA alleles, especially DR and DQ, strongly co-occurred, attributing TCR associations to individual alleles was difficult. HLA typing was unavailable for some donors at each locus, so association tests used only the typed subset. In vitro tests confirmed that a few of the cytomegalovirus-associated TCR beta chains recognize cytomegalovirus antigens. A further reported finding was that TCR beta sequences accurately predicted the HLA-A and HLA-B alleles for most subjects in the first cohort. Linkage disequilibrium might explain the correlated functional status among segregating V segments, but an unknown experimental factor could not be ruled out. In a later analysis, around 17,000 TCR beta sequences were associated with specific HLA alleles at a false discovery rate of 0.05. A later analysis reported that several top co-occurrence clusters appeared linked to parvovirus B19, influenza, CMV and Epstein-Barr virus. In a later analysis, HLA-associated TCR beta chains were found to be more clonally expanded and to have lower generation probabilities than equally common non-associated chains. Some IMGT-functional V segments, including TRBV6-2 and TRBV6-3, could not be distinguished by the 87-base-pair reads and were therefore excluded. In a later analysis, most CMV-associated TCR beta chains were found to appear HLA-restricted, with HLA associations seemingly driven largely by CMV exposure. Cytomegalovirus status was reported to be diagnosed by the classifier with high specificity and sensitivity in both the original and validation cohorts. Because counts were too low, seventeen rarely observed V segments, including chromosome 9 orphons, were excluded from the earlier analysis of under 650 of the donors. Presence/absence analyses assumed roughly uniform sequencing depth across donors, an assumption that may not hold. A later genetic analysis associated a missense DCLRE1C variant with V-gene and J-gene trimming of TCR beta chains, and an independent cohort replicated the association. In an earlier analysis of roughly 560 of the donors, most TCR beta V segments were observed in productive rearrangements about 90% or about 30% of the time, broadly matching IMGT annotations. A cluster of highly shared sequence variants was judged likely to be a technical artifact of the sequencing pipeline.

The CDR3 starts with the cysteine, ends with the phenylalanine, and has 16 residues. Of all the DNA, just the CDR3 is kept, 48 bases in frame from base 1. From a lookup of the germline V gene (reference sequence), CDR1 and CDR2 are MNHEY and SMNVEV. V lost 2 bases and J lost 5 bases; the stretch between them is 17 bases long. This receptor was obtained from a male donor in good health and CMV-seronegative. Recombination connected TRBV27 to TRBJ2-3; TRBD1 is perhaps the D gene, given 5 matching bases. The material sequenced was PBMCs. In nucleotides, the sequence is TGTGCCAGCAGTTTAGGGGCCCCAGGGTACGGAGATACGCAGTATTTT. This encodes CASSLGAPGYGDTQYF.